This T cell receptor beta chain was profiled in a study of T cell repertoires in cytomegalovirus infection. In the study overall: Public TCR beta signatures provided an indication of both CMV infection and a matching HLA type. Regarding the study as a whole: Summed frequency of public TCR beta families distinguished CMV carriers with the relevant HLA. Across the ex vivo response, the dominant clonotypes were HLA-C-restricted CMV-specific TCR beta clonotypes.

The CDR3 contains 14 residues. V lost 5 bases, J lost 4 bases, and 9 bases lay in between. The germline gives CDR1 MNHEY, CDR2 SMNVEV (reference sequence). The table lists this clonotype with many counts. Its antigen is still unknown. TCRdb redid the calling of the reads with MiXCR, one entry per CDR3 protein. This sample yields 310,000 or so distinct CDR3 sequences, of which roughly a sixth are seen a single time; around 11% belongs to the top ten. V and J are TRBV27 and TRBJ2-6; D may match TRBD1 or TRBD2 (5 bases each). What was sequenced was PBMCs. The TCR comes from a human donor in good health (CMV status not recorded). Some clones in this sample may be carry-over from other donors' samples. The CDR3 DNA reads TGTGCCAGCAGTGGGACCGCCGGGGCCAACGTCCTGACTTTC. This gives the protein CASSGTAGANVLTF.